The T cell receptor (beta chain) under discussion was sequenced for a study of blood T cell repertoires in COVID-19 (dated by TCRdb to 2019 to 2021). General notes on the study: Collaborator samples came from the United States, Italy and Spain and covered acute and convalescent phases of COVID-19. The sample metadata nearly always contained a de-identified subject ID, COVID-19 status, age in years and sex. The material from the prospective study consisted of cDNA or gDNA derived from T cells, B-cell-depleted T cells, or PBMCs. The repertoires were made available in a free public database intended to serve as a resource for research on the immune response to SARS-CoV-2. Subjects who had been exposed to COVID-19, were actively infected with it, or had recovered from it provided the deeply sampled blood TCRbeta repertoires that made up the dataset. Where HLA class I and class II types were available, the types were taken from metadata supplied by the sample provider, not from assay-based typing. The samples were drawn from the first 160 participants of the ongoing ImmuneRACE study and from 950 to 1,500 subjects provided by 6 global collaborators. Overall results and qualifications from the work: Clinical and demographic metadata were provided uncurated, with the amount varying by source and participant.

The collaborating institutions used their own protocols to collect whole blood in K2EDTA tubes. For TCRbeta analysis, collaborator samples were shipped as frozen whole blood, as isolated PBMCs, or as DNA extracted from either sample type. Trimmed from V: 3 bases; trimmed from J: 3 bases; junction bases lacking a gene match: 4. The germline V gene encodes CDR1 MNHEY and CDR2 SMNVEV (reference sequence). Including the terminal cysteine and phenylalanine, the CDR3 comprises 14 residues. Just the 42-base CDR3 DNA is kept, in frame starting at base 1. The immunoSEQ Assay, a bias-controlled multiplex PCR, was used to amplify TCRbeta CDR3 regions from genomic DNA. Regarding the original processing steps: The number of nucleated cells in each sample was estimated by amplification of reference gene primers within the assay. To quantify the absolute abundance of each unique TCRbeta CDR3 rearrangement, sequence reads were collapsed and filtered. Productive Simpson clonality was computed per sample as the square root of Simpson's diversity index over productive rearrangements. Entries here come from immuneACCESS through TCRdb and include only in-frame sequences with V and J called. Some clones fail to appear in such tables; in the studies checked, an unresolved V gene covers under half of the shortfall, and the cause of the remainder is unknown. That table is the source of V, J and clone size, and D and trimming were worked out from the DNA. Across this sample there are some 490,000 clones, with 80% to 90% seen only once. In total, the top ten clones hold approximately 3.4% of the sample.

Points on this clone: The clone's antigen remains unknown. Within one base of it there is no much larger clone, and no base qualities were kept.

The chain links TRBV27 with TRBJ1-2, with 7 middle bases fitting TRBD1. The sequenced material came from peripheral blood. This sequence originates from a human donor in a cohort sampled during active COVID-19. The nucleotide sequence reads as follows: TGTGCCAGCAGTTTCAGGGGGGAATACTATGGCTACACCTTC. Its product reads: CASSFRGEYYGYTF.